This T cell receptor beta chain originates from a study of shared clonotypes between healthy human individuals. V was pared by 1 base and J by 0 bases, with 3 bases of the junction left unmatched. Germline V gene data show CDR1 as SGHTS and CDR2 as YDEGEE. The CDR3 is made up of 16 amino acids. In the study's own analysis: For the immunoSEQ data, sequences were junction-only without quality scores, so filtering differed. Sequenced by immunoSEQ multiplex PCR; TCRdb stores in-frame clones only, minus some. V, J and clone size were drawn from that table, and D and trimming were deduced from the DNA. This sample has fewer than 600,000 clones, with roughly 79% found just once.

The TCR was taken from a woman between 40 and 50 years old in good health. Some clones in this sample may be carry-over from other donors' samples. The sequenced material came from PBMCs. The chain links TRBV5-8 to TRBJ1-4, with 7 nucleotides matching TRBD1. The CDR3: CASSLHRGPTNEKLFF. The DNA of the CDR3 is TGTGCCAGCAGCTTGCACAGGGGCCCAACTAATGAAAAACTGTTTTTT.